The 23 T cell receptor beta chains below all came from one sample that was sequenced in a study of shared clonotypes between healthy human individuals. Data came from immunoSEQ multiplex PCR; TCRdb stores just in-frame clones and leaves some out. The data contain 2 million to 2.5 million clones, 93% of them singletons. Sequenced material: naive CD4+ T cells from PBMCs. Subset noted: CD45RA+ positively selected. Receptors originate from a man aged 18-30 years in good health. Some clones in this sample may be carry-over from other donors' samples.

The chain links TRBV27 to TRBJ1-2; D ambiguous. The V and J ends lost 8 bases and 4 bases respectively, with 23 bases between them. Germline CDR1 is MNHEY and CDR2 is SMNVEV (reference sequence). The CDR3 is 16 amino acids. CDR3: CASRSPSGLGSYGYTF. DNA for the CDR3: TGTGCCAGCCGATCCCCAAGCGGGTTAGGCAGCTATGGCTACACCTTC.

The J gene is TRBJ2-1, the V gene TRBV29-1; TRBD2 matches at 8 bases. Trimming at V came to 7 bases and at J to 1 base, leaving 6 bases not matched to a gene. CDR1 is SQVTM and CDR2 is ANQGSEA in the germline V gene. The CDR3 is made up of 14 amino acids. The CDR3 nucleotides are TGCAGCGCAAGGACTAGCCTTTCCTACAATGAGCAGTTCTTC. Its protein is CSARTSLSYNEQFF.

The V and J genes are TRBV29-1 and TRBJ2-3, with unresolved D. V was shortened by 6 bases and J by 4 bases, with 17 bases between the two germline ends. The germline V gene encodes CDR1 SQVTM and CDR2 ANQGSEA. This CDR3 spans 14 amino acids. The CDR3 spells CSVRRRLTPDTQYF. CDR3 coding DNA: TGCAGCGTCCGACGCCGACTTACCCCAGATACGCAGTATTTT.

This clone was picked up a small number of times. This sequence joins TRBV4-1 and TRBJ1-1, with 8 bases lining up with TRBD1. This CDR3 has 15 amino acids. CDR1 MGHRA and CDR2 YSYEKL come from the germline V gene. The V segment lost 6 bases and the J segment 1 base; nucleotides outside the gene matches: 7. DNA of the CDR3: TGCGCCAGCAGGGAACCGACAGGGGAGAACACTGAAGCTTTCTTT. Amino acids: CASREPTGENTEAFF.

The CDR3 region has the DNA TGTGCCAGCATATCCTTTCGGGGGAACACCATATATTTT. The encoded protein is CASISFRGNTIYF. The V call is TRBV6-5, the J call TRBJ1-3; D may be TRBD1 (5 bases). CDR3 size: 13 residues. In germline, CDR1 is MNHEY, CDR2 SVGAGI. Trimming removed 7 bases at V and 7 bases at J, with 14 bases between.

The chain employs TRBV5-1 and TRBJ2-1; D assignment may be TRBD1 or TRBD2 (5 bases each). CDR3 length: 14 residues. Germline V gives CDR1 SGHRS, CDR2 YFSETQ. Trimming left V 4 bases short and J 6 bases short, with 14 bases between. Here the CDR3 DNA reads TGCGCCAGCAGCCGGGGAGCTCAGGGCAATGAGCAGTTCTTC. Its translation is CASSRGAQGNEQFF.

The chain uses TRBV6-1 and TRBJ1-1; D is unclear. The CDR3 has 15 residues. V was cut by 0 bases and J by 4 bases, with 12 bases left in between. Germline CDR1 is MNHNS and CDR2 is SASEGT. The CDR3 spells CASSEAAGDGTEAFF. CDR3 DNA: TGTGCCAGCAGTGAAGCGGCGGGTGACGGCACTGAAGCTTTCTTT.

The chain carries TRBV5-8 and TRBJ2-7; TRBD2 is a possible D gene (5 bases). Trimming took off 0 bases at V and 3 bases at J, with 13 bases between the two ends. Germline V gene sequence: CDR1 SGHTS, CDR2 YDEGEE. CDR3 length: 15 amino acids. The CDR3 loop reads CASSLGTGPHYEQYF. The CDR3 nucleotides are TGTGCCAGCAGCTTGGGGACTGGCCCCCACTACGAGCAGTACTTC.

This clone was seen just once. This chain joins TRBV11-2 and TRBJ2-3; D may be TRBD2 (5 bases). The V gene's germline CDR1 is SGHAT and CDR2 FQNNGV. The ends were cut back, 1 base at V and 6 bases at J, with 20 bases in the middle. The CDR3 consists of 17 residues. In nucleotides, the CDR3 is TGTGCCAGCAGCTTAGCCAGGCGGCAGAATTGGAGGGATACGCAGTATTTT. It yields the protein CASSLARRQNWRDTQYF. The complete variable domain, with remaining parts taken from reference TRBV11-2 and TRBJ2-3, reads EAGVAQSPRYKIIEKRQSVAFWCNPISGHATLYWYQQILGQGPKLLIQFQNNGVVDDSQLPKDRFSAERLKGVDSTLKIQPAKLEDSAVYLCASSLARRQNWRDTQYFGPGTRLTVL.

The CDR3 loop is CASSLGRTNSPLHF. CDR3 nucleotides: TGTGCCAGCAGCCTCGGACGGACGAATTCACCCCTCCACTTT. The rearrangement joins TRBV11-3 to TRBJ1-6; D remains ambiguous. CDR1 is SGHNT, CDR2 YENEEA, per germline. V was cut by 5 bases and J by 7 bases, with 12 bases left in between. The CDR3 spans 14 residues.

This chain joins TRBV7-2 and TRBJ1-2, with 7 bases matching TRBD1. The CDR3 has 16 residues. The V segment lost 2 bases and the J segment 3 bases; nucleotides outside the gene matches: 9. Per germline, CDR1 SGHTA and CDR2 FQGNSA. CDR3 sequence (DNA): TGTGCCAGCAGCTTAACCGAACAGGGGTGGCACTATGGCTACACCTTC. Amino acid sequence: CASSLTEQGWHYGYTF.

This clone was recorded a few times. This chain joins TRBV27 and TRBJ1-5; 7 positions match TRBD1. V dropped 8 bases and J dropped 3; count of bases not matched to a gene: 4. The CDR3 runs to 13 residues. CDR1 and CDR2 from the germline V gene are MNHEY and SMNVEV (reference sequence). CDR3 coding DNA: TGTGCCAGCCAGGACAGGATCAATCAGCCCCAGCATTTT. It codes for CASQDRINQPQHF.

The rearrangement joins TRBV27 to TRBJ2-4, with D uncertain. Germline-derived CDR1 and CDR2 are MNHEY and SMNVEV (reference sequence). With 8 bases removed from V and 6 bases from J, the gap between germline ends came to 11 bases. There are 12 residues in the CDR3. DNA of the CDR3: TGTGCCAGCTGGTCAACTGGAAACATTCAGTACTTC. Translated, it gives CASWSTGNIQYF.

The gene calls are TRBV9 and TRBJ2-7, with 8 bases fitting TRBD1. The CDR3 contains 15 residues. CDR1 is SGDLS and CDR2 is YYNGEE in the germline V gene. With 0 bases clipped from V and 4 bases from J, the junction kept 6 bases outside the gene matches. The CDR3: CASSVAGQEKYEQYF. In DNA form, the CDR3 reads TGTGCCAGCAGCGTAGCGGGACAGGAGAAGTACGAGCAGTACTTC.

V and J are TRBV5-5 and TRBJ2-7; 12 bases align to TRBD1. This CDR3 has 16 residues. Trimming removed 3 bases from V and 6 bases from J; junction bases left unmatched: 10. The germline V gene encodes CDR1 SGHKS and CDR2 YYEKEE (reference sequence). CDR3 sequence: CASSYQSGTGGGEQYF. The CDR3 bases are TGTGCCAGCAGCTACCAGTCCGGGACAGGGGGCGGCGAGCAGTACTTC.

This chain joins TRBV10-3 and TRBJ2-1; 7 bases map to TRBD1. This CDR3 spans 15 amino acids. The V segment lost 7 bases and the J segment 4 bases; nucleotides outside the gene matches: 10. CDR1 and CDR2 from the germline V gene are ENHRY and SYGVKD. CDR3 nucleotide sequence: TGTGCCATCACCATACCGGGACAGAGATACAATGAGCAGTTCTTC. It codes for CAITIPGQRYNEQFF.

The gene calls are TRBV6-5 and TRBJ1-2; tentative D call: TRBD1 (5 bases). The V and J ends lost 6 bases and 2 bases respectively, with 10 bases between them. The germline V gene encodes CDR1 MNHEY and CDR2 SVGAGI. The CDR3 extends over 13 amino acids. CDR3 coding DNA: TGTGCCAGCAGCTTCGACAGAAACTATGGCTACACCTTC. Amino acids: CASSFDRNYGYTF.

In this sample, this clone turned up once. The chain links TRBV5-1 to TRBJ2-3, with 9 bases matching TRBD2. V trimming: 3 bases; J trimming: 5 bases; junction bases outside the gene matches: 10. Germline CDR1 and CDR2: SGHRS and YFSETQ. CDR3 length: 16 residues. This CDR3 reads CASSSSGGRALDTQYF. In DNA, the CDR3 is TGCGCCAGCAGCTCCTCGGGCGGGAGGGCCTTAGATACGCAGTATTTT.

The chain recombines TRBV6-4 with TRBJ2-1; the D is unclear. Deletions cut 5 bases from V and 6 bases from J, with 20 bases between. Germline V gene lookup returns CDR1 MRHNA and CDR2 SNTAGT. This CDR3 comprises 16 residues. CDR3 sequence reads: CASSTEGMTTPNEQFF. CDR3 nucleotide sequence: TGTGCCAGCAGTACCGAAGGGATGACCACCCCCAATGAGCAGTTCTTC.

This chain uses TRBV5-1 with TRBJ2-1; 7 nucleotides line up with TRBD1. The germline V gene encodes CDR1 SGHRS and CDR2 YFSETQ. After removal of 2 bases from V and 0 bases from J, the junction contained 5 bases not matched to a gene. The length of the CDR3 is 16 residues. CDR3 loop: CASSLGTESSYNEQFF. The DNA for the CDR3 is TGCGCCAGCAGCTTAGGGACAGAGAGCTCCTACAATGAGCAGTTCTTC.

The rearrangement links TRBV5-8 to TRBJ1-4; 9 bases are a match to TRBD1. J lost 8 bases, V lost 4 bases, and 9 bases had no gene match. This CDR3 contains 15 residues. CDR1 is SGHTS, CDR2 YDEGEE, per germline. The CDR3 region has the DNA TGTGCCAGCAGCCTACAGGGGGCATCGGGCGAAAAACTGTTTTTT. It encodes CASSLQGASGEKLFF.

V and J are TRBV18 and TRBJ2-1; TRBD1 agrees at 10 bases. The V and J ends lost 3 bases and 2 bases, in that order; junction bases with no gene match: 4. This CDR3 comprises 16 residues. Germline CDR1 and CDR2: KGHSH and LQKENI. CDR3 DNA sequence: TGTGCCAGCTCACCTACAGGACAGGGGGCCTACAATGAGCAGTTCTTC. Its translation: CASSPTGQGAYNEQFF.

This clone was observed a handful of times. CDR3 amino acids: CASSPAVPNTEAFF. CDR3 nucleotides: TGTGCCAGCTCCCCAGCGGTGCCGAACACTGAAGCTTTCTTT. This chain connects TRBV18 to TRBJ1-1; D is unclear. Germline V lookup: CDR1 KGHSH, CDR2 LQKENI. V lost 6 bases, J lost 1 base, and 12 bases lay in between. CDR3 length equals 14 residues.